Given below is one TCR beta chain in context. The CDR3 loop spans 15 amino acids. Germline lookup yields CDR1 SGHNT and CDR2 YYREEE (reference sequence). V shed 4 bases and J 6 bases; nucleotides not matched to a gene: 9. This entry comes from a study of blood T cell repertoires in COVID-19. The overall study: There were acute and convalescent COVID-19 samples, and they came from the United States, Italy and Spain. T cells, B-cell-depleted T cells, or PBMCs provided the cDNA or gDNA that served as material.

Methods used by the authors: Amplifying reference gene primers gave estimates of nucleated cell counts. Assay: immunoSEQ multiplex PCR; the TCRdb copy retains only in-frame clones and omits some. The D gene and trimming were derived from the DNA, and the V and J assignments and clone size from that table. The sample shows 150,000 to 200,000 clones, over 80% of them seen only once. Material: peripheral blood. The genes are TRBV5-4 and TRBJ1-4; 7 nucleotides match TRBD1. This TCR derives from a woman in her twenties or thirties with acute or convalescent COVID-19. The CDR3 DNA is TGTGCCAGCAGCCTAAAGACAGGGCAACATGAAAAACTGTTTTTT. It encodes CASSLKTGQHEKLFF.